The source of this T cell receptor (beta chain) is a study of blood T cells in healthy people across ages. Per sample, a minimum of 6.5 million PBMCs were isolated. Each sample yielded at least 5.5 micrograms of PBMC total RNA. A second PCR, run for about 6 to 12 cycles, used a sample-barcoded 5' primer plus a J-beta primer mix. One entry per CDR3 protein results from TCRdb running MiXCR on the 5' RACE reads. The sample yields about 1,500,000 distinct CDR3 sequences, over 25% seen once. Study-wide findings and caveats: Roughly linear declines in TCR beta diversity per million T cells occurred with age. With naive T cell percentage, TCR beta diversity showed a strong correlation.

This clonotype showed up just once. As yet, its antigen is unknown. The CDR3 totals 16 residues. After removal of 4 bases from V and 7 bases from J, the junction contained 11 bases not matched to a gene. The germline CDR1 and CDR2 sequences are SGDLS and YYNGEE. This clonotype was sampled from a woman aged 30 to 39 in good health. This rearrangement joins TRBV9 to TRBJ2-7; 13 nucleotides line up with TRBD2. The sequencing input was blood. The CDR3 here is CASSPRLAGGDSEQYF. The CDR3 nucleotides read TGTGCCAGCAGCCCTCGACTAGCGGGGGGCGACTCGGAGCAGTACTTC. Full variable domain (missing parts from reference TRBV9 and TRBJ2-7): DSGVTQTPKHLITATGQRVTLRCSPRSGDLSVYWYQQSLDQGLQFLIQYYNGEERAKGNILERFSAQQFPDLHSELNLSSLELGDSALYFCASSPRLAGGDSEQYFGPGTRLTVT.